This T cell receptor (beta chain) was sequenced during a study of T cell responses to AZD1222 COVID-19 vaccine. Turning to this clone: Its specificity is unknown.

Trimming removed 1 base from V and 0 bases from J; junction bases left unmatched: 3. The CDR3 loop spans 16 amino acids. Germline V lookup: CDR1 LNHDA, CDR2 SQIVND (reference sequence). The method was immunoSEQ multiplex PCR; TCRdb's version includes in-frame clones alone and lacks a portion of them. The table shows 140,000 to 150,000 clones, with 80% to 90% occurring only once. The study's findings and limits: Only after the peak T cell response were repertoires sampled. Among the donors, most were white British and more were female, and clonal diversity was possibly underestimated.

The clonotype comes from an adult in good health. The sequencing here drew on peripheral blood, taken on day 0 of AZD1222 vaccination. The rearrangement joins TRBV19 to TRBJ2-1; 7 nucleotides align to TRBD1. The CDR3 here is CASSIGGQDSYNEQFF. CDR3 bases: TGTGCCAGTAGTATAGGAGGACAGGACTCCTACAATGAGCAGTTCTTC. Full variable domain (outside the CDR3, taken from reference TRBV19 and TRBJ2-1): DGGITQSPKYLFRKEGQNVTLSCEQNLNHDAMYWYRQDPGQGLRLIYYSQIVNDFQKGDIAEGYSVSREKKESFPLTVTSAQKNPTAFYLCASSIGGQDSYNEQFFGPGTRLTVL.